What follows is one TCR beta chain and its context. This entry is derived from a study of blood T cell repertoires in COVID-19. About the study: Acute and convalescent COVID-19 samples came from the United States, Italy and Spain.

J lost 6 bases, V lost 3 bases, and 4 bases had no gene match. This CDR3 has 13 residues. Germline V gives CDR1 LGHNA, CDR2 YNFKEQ. Participants, about 18 to 90 years old, spanned about two dozen US areas. Original processing notes: Reference gene primer amplification gave nucleated cell count estimates. Here immunoSEQ multiplex PCR was the method, and the copy in TCRdb shows in-frame clones only, minus some. The D gene and trimming were derived from the DNA, and the V and J assignments and clone size from that table. The sample holds about 320,000 clones, 90% seen once. The genes are TRBV4-2 and TRBJ1-2; TRBD1 agrees at 7 bases. Input material: PBMCs or T cells enriched from blood (not recorded which). The TCR comes from a woman in her twenties or thirties who had been exposed to COVID-19. DNA of the CDR3: TGTGCCAGCAGCCACGGACAGGCTAATGGCTACACCTTC. Its translation: CASSHGQANGYTF.